This T cell receptor beta chain originates from a study of Ad26.COV2.S vaccination and SARS-CoV-2 variants. Study information: Into the muscle, Ad26.COV2.S was dosed once or twice, 56 days apart.

The study's findings and limits: Breadth measured for non-spike TCRs was similar across vaccine and placebo recipients.

V was clipped by 10 bases and J by 5 bases, with 14 bases between them. CDR3 length equals 13 residues. Germline V gene data show CDR1 as LNHDA and CDR2 as SQIVND (reference sequence). Treatment: about 20 received Ad26.COV2.S at low or high dose, single or two shots; about 5 received placebo; per-sample allocation not given. Each sample was drawn 63 days after the first injection (of vaccine or placebo). Points on this clone: Its matching antigen is unknown.

Profiling relied on immunoSEQ multiplex PCR, and the TCRdb table lists in-frame clones only, not all of them. The sample lists about 410,000 clones, about 91% seen once, with approximately 1.9% in the top ten. The rearrangement joins TRBV19 to TRBJ2-2, with D tentatively TRBD1 (6 bases). This TCR was recovered from a person between 18 and 60 years old who received the Ad26.COV2.S COVID-19 vaccine or a placebo. The sample in question was peripheral blood, obtained in a trial of Ad26.COV2.S vaccine versus placebo. This chain's CDR3 is CATGMGATGELFF. CDR3 DNA: TGTGCCACCGGGATGGGGGCGACCGGGGAGCTGTTTTTT.